The source of this T cell receptor beta chain is a study of cytomegalovirus exposure and HLA in healthy donors. The V end lost 1 base, the J end lost 8 bases, and 9 bases lay between the germline ends. Germline V gives CDR1 SEHNR, CDR2 FQNEAQ (reference sequence). The length of the CDR3 is 13 residues. Data came from immunoSEQ multiplex PCR; TCRdb stores just in-frame clones and leaves some out. Among over 45,000 clones listed, 85% to 95% were seen once. With respect to this clone: Its specificity is unknown.

Study findings and constraints: In vitro checks showed that a few CMV-associated chains really do target CMV antigens. The majority of TCR sequences were rare, yet some public TCRs appeared in many donors.

Specimen: PBMCs. The gene calls are TRBV7-9 and TRBJ1-3, with D unclear. This receptor was identified in a man aged 18 to 29 in good health and CMV-seronegative. The DNA for the CDR3 is TGTGCCAGCAGCTTAGGATCGTTAGACACCATATATTTT. Its translation is CASSLGSLDTIYF.